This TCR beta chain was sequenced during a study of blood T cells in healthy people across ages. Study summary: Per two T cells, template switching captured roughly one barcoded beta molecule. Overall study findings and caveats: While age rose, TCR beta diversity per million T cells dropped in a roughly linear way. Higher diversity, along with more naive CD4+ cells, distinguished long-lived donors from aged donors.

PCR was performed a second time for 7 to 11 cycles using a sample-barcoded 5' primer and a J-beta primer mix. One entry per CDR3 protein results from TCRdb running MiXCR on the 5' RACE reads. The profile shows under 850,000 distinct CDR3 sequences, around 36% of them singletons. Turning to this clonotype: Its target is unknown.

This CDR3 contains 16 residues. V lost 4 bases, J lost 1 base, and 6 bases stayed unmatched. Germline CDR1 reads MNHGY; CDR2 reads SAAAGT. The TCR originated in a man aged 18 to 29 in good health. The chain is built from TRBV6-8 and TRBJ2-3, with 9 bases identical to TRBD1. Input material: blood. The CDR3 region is CASSWPGQGRTDTQYF. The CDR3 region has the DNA TGTGCCAGCAGTTGGCCGGGACAGGGTCGCACAGATACGCAGTATTTT.